The 18 T cell receptor beta chains presented below share a single source sample, sequenced in a study of T-cell reconstitution after alpha-beta-depleted transplantation in children. During its preparation, the TCRbeta library received unique molecular identifiers. TCRdb itself ran the PCR reads through MiXCR, one entry per CDR3 protein. Counted here are around 6,500 distinct CDR3 sequences, about 11% occurring once; the ten biggest clones make up about 23%. This specimen consisted of PBMCs, mostly from graft donor cells, obtained 180 days after TCRalphabeta/CD19-depleted stem cell transplant. The receptors were gathered from a child in the first two years of life who had a stem cell transplant for acute myeloid leukemia, so the T cells may come from the graft donor.

By its share, this clonotype is medium-sized. The J gene is TRBJ2-1, the V gene TRBV5-1; 7 bases are a match to TRBD2. After removal of 0 bases from V and 0 bases from J, the junction contained 3 bases not matched to a gene. Looked up from germline, CDR1 is SGHRS and CDR2 is YFSETQ. The CDR3 extends over 16 amino acids. The CDR3 loop reads CASSLEAGSSYNEQFF. The CDR3 nucleotides are TGCGCCAGCAGCTTGGAAGCGGGAAGCTCCTACAATGAGCAGTTCTTC.

In this sample, this clonotype turned up many times. The J gene is TRBJ2-1, the V gene TRBV6-2 or TRBV6-3; 8 positions match TRBD2. Germline-derived CDR1 and CDR2 are MNHEY and SVGEGT. After removal of 10 bases from V and 5 bases from J, the junction contained 19 bases not matched to a gene. This CDR3 comprises 17 residues. CDR3 amino acids: CATQLRVAGNNHNEQFF. CDR3 sequence (DNA): TGTGCCACCCAGTTACGCGTAGCGGGAAACAATCACAATGAGCAGTTCTTC.

The table lists this clonotype with a few counts. The chain employs TRBV30 and TRBJ2-7; 10 positions match TRBD2. CDR1 and CDR2 (germline): GTSNPN, SVGIG (reference sequence). The junction had 4 bases not matched to a gene; V was cut back by 0 bases and J by 2 bases. This CDR3 is built from 15 residues. CDR3 DNA sequence: TGTGCCTGGAGTGTAGCGCTAGCGGGGGCCTACGAGCAGTACTTC. It translates to CAWSVALAGAYEQYF. Complete variable domain (other parts from reference TRBV30 and TRBJ2-7): SQTIHQWPATLVQPVGSPLSLECTVEGTSNPNLYWYRQAAGRGLQLLFYSVGIGQISSEVPQNLSASRPQDRQFILSSKKLLLSDSGFYLCAWSVALAGAYEQYFGPGTRLTVT.

V usage is TRBV5-1 and J usage is TRBJ2-1; 12 bases are a match to TRBD2. Germline V gives CDR1 SGHRS, CDR2 YFSETQ. The CDR3 is made up of 16 amino acids. J was trimmed by 6 bases and V by 3 bases; bases with no gene match: 7. This CDR3 reads CASSWTLAGGPNEQFF. DNA of the CDR3: TGCGCCAGCAGCTGGACACTAGCGGGAGGCCCCAATGAGCAGTTCTTC.

In this sample, this clonotype turned up many times. The rearrangement joins TRBV15 to TRBJ2-3; TRBD2 matches at 9 bases. CDR3 size: 14 residues. V dropped 1 base and J dropped 6; count of bases not matched to a gene: 2. Looked up from germline, CDR1 is LNHNV and CDR2 is YYDKDF (reference sequence). CDR3 nucleotide sequence: TGTGCCACCAGCAGAGCGCGGGAGGGGGATACGCAGTATTTT. Protein: CATSRAREGDTQYF. Full variable domain (missing parts from reference TRBV15 and TRBJ2-3): DAMVIQNPRYQVTQFGKPVTLSCSQTLNHNVMYWYQQKSSQAPKLLFHYYDKDFNNEADTPDNFQSRRPNTSFCFLDIRSPGLGDTAMYLCATSRAREGDTQYFGPGTRLTVL.

Within the sample, this clonotype is medium-sized (0.01 to 0.1%). The chain couples TRBV28 to TRBJ2-7, with TRBD2 matching over 8 bases. Looked up from germline, CDR1 is MDHEN and CDR2 is SYDVKM. The CDR3 has 15 amino acids. Trimming at V came to 7 bases and at J to 2 bases, leaving 10 bases not matched to a gene. The CDR3, as DNA: TGTGCCAGCAACAAAGCGGGAGTAGGTCCCTACGAGCAGTACTTC. This sequence encodes CASNKAGVGPYEQYF.

This clonotype has ten or more counts. The chain has TRBV12-3 or TRBV12-4 and TRBJ2-7; 9 bases fit TRBD2. The ends lost 5 bases at V and 6 bases at J; junction bases unmatched: 11. CDR3 size: 15 residues. Here the CDR3 reads CASSPLAGTFIEQYF. The DNA for the CDR3 is TGTGCCAGCAGTCCCCTAGCGGGGACGTTCATCGAGCAGTACTTC.

With regard to this clonotype: Just one base apart from a much larger clone, this may be a read error. V usage is TRBV4-2 and J usage is TRBJ1-5; weak D call: TRBD1 (5 bases). V lost 0 bases and J 5 bases, leaving 17 bases between the germline ends. CDR1 LGHNA and CDR2 YNFKEQ come from the germline V gene. There are 17 residues in the CDR3. The CDR3 loop reads CASSQERAGIGYQPQHF. CDR3 bases: TGTGCCAGCAGCCAAGAGAGGGCAGGGATTGGCTATCAGCCCCAGCATTTT.

In its sample, this clonotype was seen many times. Because the CDR3's place on the DNA is in doubt, the DNA is left out and the CDR3 is given as listed by TCRdb. J is TRBJ2-1 and V is TRBV28. The CDR3 has 12 amino acids, counting both end residues. CDR1 is MDHEN, CDR2 SYDVKM, per germline. The CDR3 region is CASSSSDNEQFF.

This clonotype was picked up many times. V and J are TRBV24-1 and TRBJ2-1; D is perhaps TRBD2 (6 bases). Trimming stripped 5 bases from V and 1 base from J, with 23 bases between. There are 19 residues in the CDR3. From germline, CDR1 is KGHDR and CDR2 SFDVKD. The CDR3 DNA reads TGTGCCACCAGTGCCCTCTCGTGGTTAGCGGAACCTTCCTACAATGAGCAGTTCTTC. Its translation: CATSALSWLAEPSYNEQFF.

There are many counts of this clonotype. The V gene is TRBV7-9, the J gene TRBJ2-1; TRBD2 matches 10 bases. The germline CDR1 and CDR2 sequences are SEHNR and FQNEAQ (reference sequence). This CDR3 has 15 residues. V lost 4 bases, J lost 7 bases, and 7 bases stayed unmatched. The CDR3 loop is CASSSTSGMDNEQFF. CDR3 sequence (DNA): TGTGCCAGCAGCTCAACTAGCGGGATGGATAATGAGCAGTTCTTC.

In its sample, this clonotype is medium-sized. This chain uses TRBV20-1 with TRBJ2-4, with D unclear. V lost 2 bases to trimming and J lost 10 bases, with 18 bases between them. CDR1 DFQATT and CDR2 SNEGSKA come from the germline V gene (reference sequence). The CDR3 has 14 residues. This CDR3 is CSARPEAWQKIQYF. The CDR3 DNA follows: TGCAGTGCTAGACCCGAGGCGTGGCAGAAGATTCAGTACTTC.

Sample share makes this clonotype large (0.1 to 1%). The J gene is TRBJ2-3, the V gene TRBV7-3, with D hard to call. CDR3 size: 13 residues. Trimming shortened V by 3 bases and J by 4 bases, and 8 bases separated the two germline ends. Germline CDR1 and CDR2: SGHTA and FQGTGA. This CDR3 reads CASSLTLADTQYF. The CDR3 DNA reads as TGTGCCAGCAGCTTGACGTTAGCAGATACGCAGTATTTT.

This clonotype came up many times. The chain couples TRBV7-9 to TRBJ1-1, with TRBD1 matching 7 bases. The CDR3 consists of 15 residues. Germline V CDR1 and CDR2: SEHNR, FQNEAQ (reference sequence). The V gene end was trimmed by 5 bases and the J gene end by 4 bases; junction bases not matched to a gene: 10. The CDR3 loop reads CASSRTQGGGTEAFF. CDR3 DNA: TGTGCCAGCAGCCGCACTCAGGGGGGAGGCACTGAAGCTTTCTTT.

This clonotype was recorded at least ten times. The V call is TRBV19, the J call TRBJ1-2; TRBD1 aligns across 10 bases. V was pared by 5 bases and J by 3 bases, with 3 bases of the junction left unmatched. The V gene's germline CDR1 is LNHDA and CDR2 SQIVND (reference sequence). This CDR3 spans 14 amino acids. The CDR3 spells CASSRDRGHYGYTF. CDR3 in DNA: TGTGCCAGTAGTCGGGACAGGGGACACTATGGCTACACCTTC. Full variable domain (outside the CDR3, taken from reference TRBV19 and TRBJ1-2): DGGITQSPKYLFRKEGQNVTLSCEQNLNHDAMYWYRQDPGQGLRLIYYSQIVNDFQKGDIAEGYSVSREKKESFPLTVTSAQKNPTAFYLCASSRDRGHYGYTFGSGTRLTVV.

This clonotype is termed medium-sized (0.01 to 0.1%). V usage is TRBV27 and J usage is TRBJ2-7; no clear D. Deletions cut 6 bases from V and 4 bases from J, with 13 bases between. Germline V gene lookup returns CDR1 MNHEY and CDR2 SMNVEV (reference sequence). CDR3 length: 13 amino acids. This CDR3 reads CASSLGVRYEQYF. DNA for the CDR3: TGTGCCAGCAGCTTAGGCGTGAGGTACGAGCAGTACTTC.

With regard to this clonotype: This clone may be a read error of a much larger clone one base away. CDR3 sequence reads: CASTQAGYQGNTGELFF. The CDR3 coding sequence is TGTGCCAGCACCCAAGCGGGGTACCAGGGGAACACCGGGGAGCTGTTTTTT. The chain combines TRBV3-1 with TRBJ2-2; 7 bases line up with TRBD2. The CDR3 spans 17 residues. Germline CDR1 and CDR2: LGHDT and YNNKEL (reference sequence).

This clonotype showed up many times. The J gene is TRBJ2-5, the V gene TRBV28; D unclear. The CDR3 is 13 residues long. Trimming took off 7 bases at V and 2 bases at J, with 11 bases between the two ends. Germline CDR1 MDHEN, CDR2 SYDVKM. This CDR3 is CASTFQRQETQYF. The CDR3 DNA sequence: TGTGCCAGCACCTTCCAGAGGCAAGAGACCCAGTACTTC.